Shown below are 25 T cell receptor beta chains from a single sample sequenced in a study of Ad26.COV2.S vaccination and SARS-CoV-2 variants. Treatment reported: around 19 received Ad26.COV2.S at low or high dose, single or two shots; 5 received placebo; per-sample allocation not given. The samples date from day 63 after the first vaccine or placebo injection. The protocol was immunoSEQ multiplex PCR, while the TCRdb copy is restricted to in-frame clones and leaves out a portion. The sample shows almost 400,000 clones, around 89% of them seen only once. The source was peripheral blood, collected in a trial of Ad26.COV2.S vaccine versus placebo. Receptors originate from a person aged 18-65 years who received the Ad26.COV2.S COVID-19 vaccine or a placebo.

This clone showed up just once. This chain connects TRBV28 to TRBJ1-4; the D gene is possibly TRBD1 (5 bases). The CDR3 is 14 amino acids. Looked up from germline, CDR1 is MDHEN and CDR2 is SYDVKM. Trimming pared 6 bases from V and 4 bases from J, leaving 12 bases between. The CDR3 sequence is CASRSGAINEKLFF. The CDR3, as DNA: TGTGCCAGCAGGTCCGGGGCTATTAATGAAAAACTGTTTTTT.

This clone was seen only a few times. This chain links TRBV7-2 with TRBJ1-5; a possible D gene is TRBD1 (6 bases). The CDR3 runs to 14 residues. Germline V gives CDR1 SGHTA, CDR2 FQGNSA. Between the trimmed V and J ends, which lost 1 base and 9 bases, there was a span of 13 bases. The CDR3 protein is CASSLEPTGMPQHF. The CDR3 DNA reads as TGTGCCAGCAGCTTAGAACCAACAGGGATGCCCCAGCATTTT.

The chain uses TRBV29-1 and TRBJ2-1; TRBD1 agrees at 7 bases. Trimming removed 6 bases from V and 10 bases from J; junction bases left unmatched: 3. The CDR3 runs to 10 residues. The germline V gene has CDR1 SQVTM and CDR2 ANQGSEA. CDR3 residues: CSVGDSEQFF. The CDR3 nucleotides are TGCAGCGTGGGGGACAGCGAGCAGTTCTTC.

This clone has just a few counts. The chain is built from TRBV7-9 and TRBJ2-3; 12 nucleotides line up with TRBD2. The CDR3 is made up of 16 amino acids. V lost 4 bases, J lost 4 bases, and 6 bases stayed unmatched. The germline gives CDR1 SEHNR, CDR2 FQNEAQ (reference sequence). As DNA, the CDR3 is TGTGCCAGCAGCTCGCCTAGCGGGAGGGCCCCAGATACGCAGTATTTT. Its translation: CASSSPSGRAPDTQYF.

CDR3 sequence reads: CASSNPLETQYF. CDR3 nucleotide sequence: TGCGCCAGCAGCAACCCCCTAGAGACCCAGTACTTC. This rearrangement joins TRBV5-1 to TRBJ2-5, with D unresolved. V was trimmed by 4 bases and J by 4 bases, leaving 8 bases between them. Germline-derived CDR1 and CDR2 are SGHRS and YFSETQ. The CDR3 sequence is 12 residues long.

The rearrangement links TRBV18 to TRBJ2-1; possible D gene TRBD2, 6 bases. Germline V gives CDR1 KGHSH, CDR2 LQKENI. V gave up 6 bases and J gave up 10 bases, with 10 bases separating them. The CDR3 runs to 11 residues. The CDR3 DNA sequence: TGTGCCAGCTCCTTTGGAGGGGAGCAGTTCTTC. Translation: CASSFGGEQFF.

This sequence joins TRBV7-9 and TRBJ2-1, with a tentative D call TRBD2 (6 bases). V lost 5 bases, J lost 4 bases, and 18 bases lay in between. The CDR3 length is 16 residues. Germline V lookup: CDR1 SEHNR, CDR2 FQNEAQ (reference sequence). CDR3 sequence (DNA): TGTGCCAGCAGCCCAAGTCGGGGGAGTAGGTACAATGAGCAGTTCTTC. It is translated as CASSPSRGSRYNEQFF.

The gene calls are TRBV14 and TRBJ2-5; D is perhaps TRBD1 (6 bases). V dropped 0 bases and J dropped 4 bases, with 12 bases sitting between them. The CDR3 is made up of 15 amino acids. Germline loops: CDR1 SGHDN, CDR2 FVKESK. The CDR3 spells CASSQERGYAETQYF. The CDR3 DNA reads TGTGCCAGCAGCCAAGAAAGGGGGTATGCAGAGACCCAGTACTTC.

The chain employs TRBV6-2 or TRBV6-3 and TRBJ2-7, with TRBD2 matching over 9 bases. The germline gives CDR1 MNHEY, CDR2 SVGEGT. The ends lost 2 bases at V and 0 bases at J; junction bases unmatched: 8. This CDR3 has 17 residues. The CDR3: CASSYRASGESSYEQYF. CDR3 nucleotides: TGTGCCAGCAGTTACAGGGCTAGCGGGGAGAGCTCCTACGAGCAGTACTTC.

As for this clone: Additional DNA sequences in this sample encode the identical CDR3. The V call is TRBV28, the J call TRBJ2-7; D perhaps matches TRBD2 (6 bases). The germline V gene encodes CDR1 MDHEN and CDR2 SYDVKM. The V gene lost 5 bases and the J gene lost 6 bases, with 14 bases spanning the gap. The CDR3 runs to 13 residues. The CDR3 here is CASSPGTGVEQYF. CDR3 DNA: TGTGCCAGCAGTCCAGGGACTGGGGTCGAGCAGTACTTC.

This sequence joins TRBV10-2 and TRBJ2-1; D is uncertain. The CDR3 contains 15 residues. Deletions cut 7 bases from V and 2 bases from J, with 15 bases between. Germline V CDR1 and CDR2: WSHSY, SAAADI. Here the CDR3 DNA reads TGCGCCAGCACCCTCCGCCCCGCTACCTACAATGAGCAGTTCTTC. Protein sequence: CASTLRPATYNEQFF.

This clone has a single count. The chain combines TRBV11-2 with TRBJ1-6, with D hard to call. In germline, CDR1 is SGHAT, CDR2 FQNNGV. V was shortened by 4 bases and J by 7 bases, with 11 bases between the two germline ends. CDR3 length equals 14 residues. CDR3 DNA: TGTGCCAGCAGCTCTTCACCGAGAAATTCACCCCTCCACTTT. It is translated as CASSSSPRNSPLHF.

The J gene is TRBJ2-4, the V gene TRBV7-2; either TRBD1 or TRBD2 may supply D (5 bases each). The germline gives CDR1 SGHTA, CDR2 FQGNSA. V lost 5 bases and J lost 16, with 18 bases in between. The CDR3 length is 12 residues. The CDR3: CASSPGSGTRYF. In DNA form, the CDR3 reads TGTGCCAGCAGCCCGGGATCCGGGACCCGATACTTC.

V usage is TRBV29-1 and J usage is TRBJ2-7; tentative D call: TRBD1 (6 bases). Trimming removed 5 bases at V and 0 bases at J, with 17 bases between. CDR1 and CDR2 (germline): SQVTM, ANQGSEA. The CDR3 covers 15 residues. DNA for the CDR3: TGCAGCGTTAGGACAGTCACCCTTAGCTCCTACGAGCAGTACTTC. Translating it yields CSVRTVTLSSYEQYF.

The chain is built from TRBV12-3 or TRBV12-4 and TRBJ2-1; D is unclear. The length of the CDR3 is 12 residues. V lost 5 bases, J lost 8 bases, and 10 bases lay in between. CDR3 sequence: CASSLSSYEQFF. DNA for the CDR3: TGTGCCAGCAGTCTCAGTAGTTATGAGCAGTTCTTC.

The chain links TRBV15 to TRBJ2-7; D remains ambiguous. The CDR3 covers 14 residues. Per germline, CDR1 LNHNV and CDR2 YYDKDF (reference sequence). Trimming removed 1 base at V and 0 bases at J, with 7 bases between. The CDR3 loop reads CATSRAGSSYEQYF. The CDR3 DNA sequence: TGTGCCACCAGCAGAGCGGGTAGCTCCTACGAGCAGTACTTC. Based on the CDR3 plus reference TRBV15 and TRBJ2-7, the full variable domain is DAMVIQNPRYQVTQFGKPVTLSCSQTLNHNVMYWYQQKSSQAPKLLFHYYDKDFNNEADTPDNFQSRRPNTSFCFLDIRSPGLGDTAMYLCATSRAGSSYEQYFGPGTRLTVT.

DNA for the CDR3: TGTGCCAGCAGCTTAGCCCCCACCACAGATACGCAGTATTTT. This gives the protein CASSLAPTTDTQYF. V is TRBV7-2 and J is TRBJ2-3; D gene ambiguous. Germline lookup yields CDR1 SGHTA and CDR2 FQGNSA. V lost 0 bases to trimming and J lost 2 bases, with 6 bases between them. The CDR3 loop spans 14 amino acids.

This clone was seen a few times. The rearrangement links TRBV11-2 to TRBJ2-1; D remains ambiguous. The CDR3 spans 13 residues. Germline V gene data show CDR1 as SGHAT and CDR2 as FQNNGV. V gave up 0 bases and J gave up 6 bases, with 6 bases separating them. DNA of the CDR3: TGTGCCAGCAGCTTAGAATACGGCAATGAGCAGTTCTTC. Translating gives CASSLEYGNEQFF.

V is TRBV15 and J is TRBJ2-1, with 7 bases matching TRBD2. Trimming took 8 bases from V and 9 from J; bases not matched to a gene: 10. This CDR3 spans 13 amino acids. CDR1 is LNHNV, CDR2 YYDKDF, per germline (reference sequence). The CDR3 region has the DNA TGTGCCACCTCCCCCGGGAGCGGGATTGAGCAGTTCTTC. Protein product: CATSPGSGIEQFF.

The genes are TRBV19 and TRBJ2-3; D gene unclear. Germline V gene lookup returns CDR1 LNHDA and CDR2 SQIVND (reference sequence). The length of the CDR3 is 14 residues. V was shortened by 1 base and J by 0 bases, with 5 bases between the two germline ends. For the CDR3, the DNA is TGTGCCAGTAGTATAGGAGGTAGCACAGATACGCAGTATTTT. This encodes CASSIGGSTDTQYF. The complete variable domain, with remaining parts taken from reference TRBV19 and TRBJ2-3, reads DGGITQSPKYLFRKEGQNVTLSCEQNLNHDAMYWYRQDPGQGLRLIYYSQIVNDFQKGDIAEGYSVSREKKESFPLTVTSAQKNPTAFYLCASSIGGSTDTQYFGPGTRLTVL.

The gene calls are TRBV10-3 and TRBJ2-3; 14 positions agree with TRBD2. The CDR3 extends over 14 amino acids. The germline gives CDR1 ENHRY, CDR2 SYGVKD. V shed 9 bases, J shed 4 bases, and the junction held 3 bases outside the gene matches. The CDR3: CAIAGLAGADTQYF. In DNA, the CDR3 is TGTGCCATAGCGGGACTAGCGGGAGCAGATACGCAGTATTTT.

The gene calls are TRBV10-3 and TRBJ2-7; tentatively, D is TRBD1 (6 bases). Per the germline V gene, CDR1 is ENHRY and CDR2 is SYGVKD. The CDR3 length is 14 residues. V lost 6 bases, J lost 1 base, and 13 bases lay in between. In DNA, the CDR3 is TGTGCCATCAGCCCCCTACAGGGTTCCTACGAGCAGTACTTC. Encoded protein: CAISPLQGSYEQYF.

This chain joins TRBV24-1 and TRBJ2-1, with 7 nucleotides matching TRBD2. CDR3 size: 18 residues. Germline values: CDR1 KGHDR, CDR2 SFDVKD. The trim removed 4 bases at V and 4 bases at J, leaving 15 bases unmatched. CDR3 residues: CATSDPVASGLDYNEQFF. The DNA of the CDR3 is TGTGCCACCAGTGACCCTGTCGCTAGCGGTTTAGATTACAATGAGCAGTTCTTC.

The chain employs TRBV28 and TRBJ2-3; 7 bases line up with TRBD1. Germline values: CDR1 MDHEN, CDR2 SYDVKM. CDR3 length equals 13 residues. Unmatched junction bases numbered 1, after V lost 6 bases and J lost 1 base. The CDR3: CASRGQGTDTQYF. The CDR3 region has the DNA TGTGCCAGCAGAGGACAGGGCACAGATACGCAGTATTTT. The whole variable domain, remainder taken from reference TRBV28 and TRBJ2-3, is DVKVTQSSRYLVKRTGEKVFLECVQDMDHENMFWYRQDPGLGLRLIYFSYDVKMKEKGDIPEGYSVSREKKERFSLILESASTNQTSMYLCASRGQGTDTQYFGPGTRLTVL.

CDR3 DNA: TGTGCCAGCTCACCACGGGGACAGGGGACGGGCGAGCAGTACTTC. Translated, it gives CASSPRGQGTGEQYF. V is TRBV18 and J is TRBJ2-7, with TRBD1 matching over 10 bases. The CDR3 loop spans 15 amino acids. Germline CDR1 is KGHSH and CDR2 is LQKENI. V gave up 1 base and J gave up 6 bases; unmatched junction bases: 6. Full variable domain (rest looked up from reference TRBV18 and TRBJ2-7): NAGVMQNPRHLVRRRGQEARLRCSPMKGHSHVYWYRQLPEEGLKFMVYLQKENIIDESGMPKERFSAEFPKEGPSILRIQQVVRGDSAAYFCASSPRGQGTGEQYFGPGTRLTVT.